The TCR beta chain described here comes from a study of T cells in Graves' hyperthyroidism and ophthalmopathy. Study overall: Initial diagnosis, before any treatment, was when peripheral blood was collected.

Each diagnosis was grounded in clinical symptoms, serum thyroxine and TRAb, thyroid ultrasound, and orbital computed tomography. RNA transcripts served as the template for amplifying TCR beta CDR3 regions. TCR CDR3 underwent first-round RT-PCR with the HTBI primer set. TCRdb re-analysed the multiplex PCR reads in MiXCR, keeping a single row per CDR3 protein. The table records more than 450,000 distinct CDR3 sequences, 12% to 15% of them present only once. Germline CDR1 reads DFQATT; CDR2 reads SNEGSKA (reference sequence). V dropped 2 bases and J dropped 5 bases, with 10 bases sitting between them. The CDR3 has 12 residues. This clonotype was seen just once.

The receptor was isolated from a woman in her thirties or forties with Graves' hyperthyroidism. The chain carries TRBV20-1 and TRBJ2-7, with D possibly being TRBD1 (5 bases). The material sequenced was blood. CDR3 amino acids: CSARYTGNEQYF. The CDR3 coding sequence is TGCAGTGCTAGATATACAGGTAACGAGCAGTACTTC.